This T cell receptor beta chain comes out of a study of cytomegalovirus exposure and HLA in healthy donors. Trimming took 3 bases from V and 5 from J, leaving 16 bases between them. The V gene's germline CDR1 is SGHAT and CDR2 FQNNGV. The CDR3 has 15 amino acids. Regarding this clone: The antigen is unknown.

The PCR contained 60 Vbeta and 13 Jbeta primers. Assay: immunoSEQ multiplex PCR; the TCRdb copy retains only in-frame clones and omits some. Of about 190,000 clones in the sample, about 81% were seen once. Study conclusions and caveats: After further analysis at a later stage, roughly 16,000 TCR beta sequences were associated with HLA alleles at 0.05 false discovery rate. In a later analysis, compared with equally common non-associated chains, HLA-associated beta chains were more expanded. Some V segments (TRBV6-2 and TRBV6-3 among them) were excluded as indistinguishable.

This chain joins TRBV11-2 and TRBJ2-5, with D possibly being TRBD2 (6 bases). Sequencing was carried out using PBMCs. The clonotype originates from a man between 25 and 39 years old in good health and CMV-seropositive. The CDR3 bases are TGTGCCAGCAGCTTCGCCCCGGGGAGCGGGGAGACCCAGTACTTC. Encoded protein: CASSFAPGSGETQYF.